These 12 T cell receptor beta chains were sequenced from one sample in a study of OX40 agonist ivuxolimab in advanced cancers. Method: immunoSEQ multiplex PCR; TCRdb's copy keeps in-frame clones and lacks some. The sample lists 90,000 to 100,000 clones, roughly nine tenths occurring once. The input for sequencing was CD4+ or CD8+ T cells sorted from blood, taken in a trial of the OX40 agonist ivuxolimab. The source is an adult with an advanced solid tumor such as melanoma, head and neck, liver or kidney cancer.

The chain links TRBV4-1 to TRBJ2-1; D gene uncertain. Trimming cost V 1 base and J 2 bases, with 12 bases left between them. Germline CDR1 and CDR2: MGHRA and YSYEKL. CDR3 size: 16 residues. The CDR3 bases are TGCGCCAGCAGCCAAGTTAGCACCCTAGCCTACAATGAGCAGTTCTTC. This sequence encodes CASSQVSTLAYNEQFF.

The chain combines TRBV18 with TRBJ2-1; D is ambiguous. CDR3 length equals 15 residues. Germline CDR1 KGHSH, CDR2 LQKENI. Trimming shortened V by 0 bases and J by 6 bases, and 12 bases separated the two germline ends. The DNA of the CDR3 is TGTGCCAGCTCACCACCGGGTGATTCTCCCAATGAGCAGTTCTTC. Protein: CASSPPGDSPNEQFF.

The chain has TRBV9 and TRBJ1-1; 8 nucleotides agree with TRBD1. CDR1 and CDR2 from the germline V gene are SGDLS and YYNGEE. Unmatched junction bases numbered 4, after V lost 0 bases and J lost 6 bases. CDR3 length: 14 amino acids. The CDR3: CASSVGTGSPEAFF. The CDR3 DNA follows: TGTGCCAGCAGCGTAGGGACAGGGTCCCCTGAAGCTTTCTTT.

This clone is a singleton in its sample. The J gene is TRBJ1-2, the V gene TRBV28; TRBD1 might be the D (5 bases). Germline CDR1 MDHEN, CDR2 SYDVKM. The V and J ends lost 3 bases and 6 bases respectively, with 8 bases between them. The CDR3 is 12 residues long. CDR3 residues: CASSFRQNGYTF. CDR3 nucleotides: TGTGCCAGCAGTTTTAGACAGAATGGCTACACCTTC.

This chain uses TRBV28 with TRBJ1-3; tentatively, D is TRBD1 (6 bases). CDR1 is MDHEN, CDR2 SYDVKM, per germline. This CDR3 contains 14 residues. Trimming pared 8 bases from V and 4 bases from J, leaving 15 bases between. In DNA, the CDR3 is TGTGCCAGCGCGATCCGGGGGCGGGGAAACACCATATATTTT. Protein product: CASAIRGRGNTIYF.

V is TRBV9 and J is TRBJ2-1; possible D gene TRBD2, 5 bases. The CDR3 sequence is 15 residues long. CDR1 is SGDLS, CDR2 YYNGEE, per germline. The ends were cut back, 6 bases at V and 0 bases at J, with 13 bases in the middle. CDR3 DNA sequence: TGTGCCAGCACCCCACTAGGGAGCTCCTACAATGAGCAGTTCTTC. Its translation is CASTPLGSSYNEQFF. Using reference TRBV9 and TRBJ2-1 for the parts outside the CDR3, the full variable domain is DSGVTQTPKHLITATGQRVTLRCSPRSGDLSVYWYQQSLDQGLQFLIQYYNGEERAKGNILERFSAQQFPDLHSELNLSSLELGDSALYFCASTPLGSSYNEQFFGPGTRLTVL.

The rearrangement joins TRBV2 to TRBJ2-7, with 7 bases aligning to TRBD2. The germline gives CDR1 SNHLY, CDR2 FYNNEI. The trim removed 5 bases at V and 3 bases at J, leaving 7 bases unmatched. The CDR3 extends over 14 amino acids. The CDR3 here is CASSPGLGIYEQYF. The CDR3 DNA sequence: TGTGCCAGCAGTCCCGGACTAGGGATCTACGAGCAGTACTTC.

This clone showed up just once. This chain joins TRBV2 and TRBJ1-4, with D hard to call. Germline V CDR1 and CDR2: SNHLY, FYNNEI. Trimming pared 2 bases from V and 3 bases from J, leaving 13 bases between. The CDR3 covers 16 residues. The CDR3: CASSEFGGSPNEKLFF. The CDR3 DNA sequence: TGTGCCAGCAGTGAATTTGGAGGGAGCCCTAATGAAAAACTGTTTTTT.

The rearrangement links TRBV13 to TRBJ1-1; tentative D call: TRBD1 (5 bases). The germline V and J ends were trimmed by 5 bases and 4 bases, with 11 bases remaining between them. From germline, CDR1 is PRHDT and CDR2 FYEKMQ (reference sequence). CDR3 length: 13 residues. The CDR3 reads CASSLKRGTEAFF. DNA for the CDR3: TGTGCCAGCAGCCTTAAGAGGGGCACTGAAGCTTTCTTT.

The genes are TRBV19 and TRBJ2-4; 8 bases fit TRBD1. Germline CDR1 LNHDA, CDR2 SQIVND (reference sequence). With 8 bases clipped from V and 3 bases from J, the junction kept 6 bases outside the gene matches. The CDR3 is 14 amino acids. DNA for the CDR3: TGTGCCAGTGCTCAGGGGGCTGGCAAAAACATTCAGTACTTC. Its translation is CASAQGAGKNIQYF.

This rearrangement joins TRBV9 to TRBJ2-7; 12 bases match TRBD2. V trimming: 4 bases; J trimming: 2 bases; junction bases outside the gene matches: 4. The CDR3 is 15 amino acids. CDR1 is SGDLS and CDR2 is YYNGEE in the germline V gene. The CDR3 DNA reads TGTGCCAGCAGCCCTCTAGCGGGAGGGACCTACGAGCAGTACTTC. It specifies CASSPLAGGTYEQYF.

J is TRBJ2-2 and V is TRBV10-2; perhaps TRBD2 as D (6 bases). The CDR3 loop spans 15 amino acids. The germline V and J ends were trimmed by 2 bases and 1 base, with 8 bases remaining between them. The germline V gene has CDR1 WSHSY and CDR2 SAAADI. This CDR3 is CASSEGSGNTGELFF. The CDR3, as DNA: TGCGCCAGCAGTGAGGGTAGCGGGAACACCGGGGAGCTGTTTTTT.